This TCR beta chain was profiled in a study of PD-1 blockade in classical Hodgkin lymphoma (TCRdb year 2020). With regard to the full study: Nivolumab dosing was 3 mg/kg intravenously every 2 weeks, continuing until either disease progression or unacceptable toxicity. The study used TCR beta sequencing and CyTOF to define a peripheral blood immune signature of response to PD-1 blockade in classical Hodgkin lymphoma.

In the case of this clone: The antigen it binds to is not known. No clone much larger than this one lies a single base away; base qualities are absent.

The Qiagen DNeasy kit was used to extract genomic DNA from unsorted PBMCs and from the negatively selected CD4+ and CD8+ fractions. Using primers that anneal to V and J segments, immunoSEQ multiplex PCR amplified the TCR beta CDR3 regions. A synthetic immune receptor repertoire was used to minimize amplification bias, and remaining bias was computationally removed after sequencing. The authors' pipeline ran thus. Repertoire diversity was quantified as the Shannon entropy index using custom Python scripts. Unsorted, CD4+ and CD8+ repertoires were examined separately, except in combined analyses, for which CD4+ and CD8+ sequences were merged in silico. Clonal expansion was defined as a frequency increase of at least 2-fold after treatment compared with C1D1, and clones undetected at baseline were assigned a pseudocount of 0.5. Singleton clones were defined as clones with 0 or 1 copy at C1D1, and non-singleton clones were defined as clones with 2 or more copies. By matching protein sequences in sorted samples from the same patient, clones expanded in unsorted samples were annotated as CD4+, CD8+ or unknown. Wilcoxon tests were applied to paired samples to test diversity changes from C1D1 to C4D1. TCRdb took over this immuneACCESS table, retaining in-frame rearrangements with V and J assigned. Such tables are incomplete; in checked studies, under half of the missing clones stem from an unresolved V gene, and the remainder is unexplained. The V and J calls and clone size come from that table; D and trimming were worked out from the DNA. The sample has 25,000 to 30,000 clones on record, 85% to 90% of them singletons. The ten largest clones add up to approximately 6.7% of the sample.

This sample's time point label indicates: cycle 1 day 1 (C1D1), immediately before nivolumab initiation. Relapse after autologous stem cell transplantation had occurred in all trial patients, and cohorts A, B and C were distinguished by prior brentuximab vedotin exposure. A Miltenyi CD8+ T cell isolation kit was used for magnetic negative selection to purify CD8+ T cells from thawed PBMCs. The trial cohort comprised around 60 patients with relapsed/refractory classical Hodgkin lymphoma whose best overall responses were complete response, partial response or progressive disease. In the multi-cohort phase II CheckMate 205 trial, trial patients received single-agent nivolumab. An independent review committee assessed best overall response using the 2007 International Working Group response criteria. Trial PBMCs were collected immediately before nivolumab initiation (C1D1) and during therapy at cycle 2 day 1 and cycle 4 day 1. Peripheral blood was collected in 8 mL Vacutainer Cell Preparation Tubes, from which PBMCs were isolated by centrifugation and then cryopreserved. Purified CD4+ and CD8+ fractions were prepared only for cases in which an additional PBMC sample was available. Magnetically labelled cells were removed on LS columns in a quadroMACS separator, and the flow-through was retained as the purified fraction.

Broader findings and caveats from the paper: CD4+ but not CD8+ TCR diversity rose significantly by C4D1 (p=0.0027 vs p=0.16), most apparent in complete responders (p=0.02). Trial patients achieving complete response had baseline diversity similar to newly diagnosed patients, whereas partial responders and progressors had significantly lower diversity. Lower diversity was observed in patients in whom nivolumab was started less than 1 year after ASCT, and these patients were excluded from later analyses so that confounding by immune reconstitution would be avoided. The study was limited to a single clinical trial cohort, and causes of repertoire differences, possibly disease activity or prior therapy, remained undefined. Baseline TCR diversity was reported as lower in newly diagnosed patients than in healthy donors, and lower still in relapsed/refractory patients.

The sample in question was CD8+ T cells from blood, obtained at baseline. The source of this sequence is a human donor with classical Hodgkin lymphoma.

The DNA sequence is as follows: TGTGCCAGTAGTATTTGGCAATTGAAAAACATTCAGTACTTC. Its coded protein is CASSIWQLKNIQYF. The sequence joins TRBV19 to TRBJ2-4, with the D gene call left open. V gives up 3 bases and J gives up 4 bases, and the segment between their germline ends measures 10 bases. Based on the germline V gene (reference sequence), the CDR1 and CDR2 sequences are LNHDA and SQIVND. The CDR3 runs 14 residues from the cysteine to the phenylalanine. The entry retains the CDR3 DNA only, 42 bases that are in frame from base 1.